A selection of T cell receptor beta chains follows, all from one sample in a study of identical twins. TCRdb reanalysed the 5' RACE reads using MiXCR and keeps one entry per CDR3 protein. The sample contains 200,000 to 250,000 distinct CDR3 sequences, 7.5% of which appear only once. In addition, the sample was reused for a study of yellow fever vaccine responses in identical twins.

Sequenced material: memory (CD45RO+) T cells sorted from blood. Every receptor here comes from a woman between 18 and 29 years old in good health. Each CDR3 is given with its conserved first and last residue. Fields, in order: V gene, clone size, D gene, J gene, CDR3 protein, CDR3 DNA. A D gene is named only where the DNA matches it firmly. For some rows the clone size is stated as once, few or many, or as a class when expanded; others skip it.

v_gene: TRBV12-3/TRBV12-4
abundance: many
d_gene: .
j_gene: TRBJ2-7
CDR3aa: CASSPSSLAGEQYF
CDR3nt: TGTGCCAGCAGTCCATCTTCCCTGGCAGGGGAGCAGTACTTC

v_gene: TRBV28
abundance: few
d_gene: .
j_gene: TRBJ2-1
CDR3aa: CASIPWAGRDEQFF
CDR3nt: TGTGCCAGCATACCCTGGGCAGGCCGGGATGAGCAGTTCTTC

v_gene: TRBV6-4
abundance: many
d_gene: TRBD1
j_gene: TRBJ2-4
CDR3aa: CASSVGTEGIQYF
CDR3nt: TGTGCCAGCAGTGTGGGGACAGAGGGCATTCAGTACTTC

v_gene: TRBV27
abundance: few
d_gene: TRBD1
j_gene: TRBJ2-1
CDR3aa: CASSLSPGQGGLNEQFF
CDR3nt: TGTGCCAGCAGTTTAAGCCCGGGACAGGGGGGACTTAATGAGCAGTTCTTC

v_gene: TRBV20-1
abundance: few
d_gene: TRBD2
j_gene: TRBJ2-1
CDR3aa: CSARDWTSRRGDEQFF
CDR3nt: TGCAGTGCTAGAGATTGGACTAGCCGCCGGGGCGATGAGCAGTTCTTC

v_gene: TRBV11-2
abundance: few
d_gene: TRBD2
j_gene: TRBJ2-1
CDR3aa: CASSLDWSLAGSSYNEQFF
CDR3nt: TGTGCCAGCAGCTTAGATTGGTCGCTAGCGGGAAGCTCCTACAATGAGCAGTTCTTC

v_gene: TRBV2
abundance: few
d_gene: .
j_gene: TRBJ1-5
CDR3aa: CASSAERGNQPQHF
CDR3nt: TGTGCCAGCAGTGCAGAAAGGGGGAATCAGCCCCAGCATTTT

v_gene: TRBV29-1
abundance: many
d_gene: .
j_gene: TRBJ2-4
CDR3aa: CSVEMLGMAKNIQYF
CDR3nt: TGCAGCGTTGAAATGTTAGGGATGGCCAAAAACATTCAGTACTTC

v_gene: TRBV9
abundance: .
d_gene: .
j_gene: TRBJ2-5
CDR3aa: CASSETGEGMGTQYF
CDR3nt: TGTGCCAGCAGTGAGACCGGGGAAGGCATGGGGACCCAGTACTTC

v_gene: TRBV7-3
abundance: .
d_gene: .
j_gene: TRBJ2-4
CDR3aa: CASSRKAENIQYF
CDR3nt: TGTGCCAGCAGTCGAAAGGCGGAAAACATTCAGTACTTC

v_gene: TRBV25-1
abundance: few
d_gene: .
j_gene: TRBJ1-6
CDR3aa: CASSESSKKLALHF
CDR3nt: TGTGCCAGCAGTGAGTCCAGCAAAAAGTTAGCCCTCCACTTT

v_gene: TRBV20-1
abundance: .
d_gene: .
j_gene: TRBJ2-1
CDR3aa: CSARTPAGSYNEQFF
CDR3nt: TGCAGTGCTAGAACACCAGCGGGCTCCTACAATGAGCAGTTCTTC

v_gene: TRBV20-1
abundance: many
d_gene: TRBD1
j_gene: TRBJ1-2
CDR3aa: CSARADDRDYGYTF
CDR3nt: TGCAGTGCTAGAGCCGACGACAGGGACTATGGCTACACCTTC

v_gene: TRBV13
abundance: .
d_gene: .
j_gene: TRBJ2-7
CDR3aa: CASSRSLNTAYEQYF
CDR3nt: TGTGCCAGCAGCCGTTCCTTAAACACAGCCTACGAGCAGTACTTC

v_gene: TRBV11-1
abundance: many
d_gene: .
j_gene: TRBJ1-2
CDR3aa: CASSLDSSYYGYTF
CDR3nt: TGTGCCAGCAGCCTGGACAGCTCCTACTATGGCTACACCTTC

v_gene: TRBV5-1
abundance: few
d_gene: TRBD1
j_gene: TRBJ2-1
CDR3aa: CASSRTGMIEQFF
CDR3nt: TGCGCCAGCAGCCGGACAGGGATGATTGAGCAGTTCTTC

v_gene: TRBV12-3/TRBV12-4
abundance: .
d_gene: TRBD1
j_gene: TRBJ2-2
CDR3aa: CASSSGQGVLAGELFF
CDR3nt: TGTGCCAGCAGTTCGGGACAGGGGGTTTTGGCCGGGGAGCTGTTTTTT

v_gene: TRBV18
abundance: few
d_gene: TRBD1
j_gene: TRBJ2-5
CDR3aa: CASSPGDRGLWETQYF
CDR3nt: TGTGCCAGCTCACCAGGCGACAGGGGGCTGTGGGAGACCCAGTACTTC

v_gene: TRBV7-6
abundance: many
d_gene: TRBD2
j_gene: TRBJ2-1
CDR3aa: CASSSTSGPNEQFF
CDR3nt: TGTGCCAGCAGCTCTACTAGCGGACCCAATGAGCAGTTCTTC